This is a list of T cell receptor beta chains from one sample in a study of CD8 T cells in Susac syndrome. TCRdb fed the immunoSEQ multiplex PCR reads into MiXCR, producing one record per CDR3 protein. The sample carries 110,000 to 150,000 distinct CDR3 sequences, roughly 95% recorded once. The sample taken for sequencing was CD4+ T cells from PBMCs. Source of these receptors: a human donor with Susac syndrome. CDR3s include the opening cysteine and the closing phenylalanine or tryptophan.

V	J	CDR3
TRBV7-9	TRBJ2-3	CASSLGRTGPPDTQYF
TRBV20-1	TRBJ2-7	CSVPIGGAFYEQYF
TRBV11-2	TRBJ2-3	CASSLEAHARDTQYF
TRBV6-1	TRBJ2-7	CASRGTSAMDEQYF
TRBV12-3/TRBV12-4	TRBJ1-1	CASSGGQPPGNTEAFF
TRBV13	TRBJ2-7	CASSLTGPPYEQYF
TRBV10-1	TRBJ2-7	CASSEHRGNEQYF
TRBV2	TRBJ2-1	CASNSGRSSYNEQFF
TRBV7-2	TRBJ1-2	CASSLGGERANYGYTF
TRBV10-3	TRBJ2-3	CAISGTSGLTDTQYF
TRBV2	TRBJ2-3	CASSESGTAQYF
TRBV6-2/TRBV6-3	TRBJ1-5	CASRQGNSNQPQHF
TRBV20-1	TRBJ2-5	CSARTGTPPETQYF
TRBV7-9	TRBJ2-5	CASSPGGGQETQYF
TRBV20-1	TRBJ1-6	CSANDGSYNSPLHF
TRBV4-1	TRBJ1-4	CASSQMRDDEKLFF
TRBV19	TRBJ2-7	CASSIADGIYEQYF